These T cell receptor beta chains were read from a single sample in a study of post-analysis software for immune sequencing data. In TCRdb, the PCR reads were re-called with MiXCR into one record per CDR3 protein. This table has about 540,000 distinct CDR3 sequences, under 40% appearing once. The source material was blood. Receptors originate from a girl aged 2-17 years with multiple sclerosis. Each CDR3 is given without its conserved first and last residue. A D gene is named only where the DNA matches it firmly. Expanded clones get a size class; other rows say once, few or many, or leave the size out.

clone size	J gene	V gene	CDR3 length	D gene	CDR3 protein
few	TRBJ2-1	TRBV11-2	11	TRBD1	ASRPDRANEQF
NA	TRBJ2-5	TRBV18	14	NA	ASSPPVGHLQETQY
NA	TRBJ2-7	TRBV25-1	13	TRBD2	ASSALGTSGAEQY
NA	TRBJ1-2	TRBV24-1	13	NA	ATSDSGSRGYGYT
NA	NA	TRBV5-5	15	TRBD2	ASSSGGVAGVQETQF
few	TRBJ2-5	TRBV20-1	11	NA	SAPPGVQETQY
few	TRBJ2-3	TRBV15	13	NA	ATSRDRAGEDTQY
few	TRBJ1-4	TRBV12-3/TRBV12-4	13	NA	ASSFWGAGDEKLF
many	TRBJ2-5	TRBV9	13	NA	ASSVATRKGETQY
NA	TRBJ2-2	TRBV6-6	10	NA	ASQGPTGELF
few	TRBJ2-5	TRBV2	11	NA	ASSDGIQETQY
NA	NA	TRBV6-5	13	NA	ESKPDTREYGTQY
NA	TRBJ1-2	TRBV5-1	14	TRBD1	ASSFGGQGASYGYT
few	TRBJ1-2	TRBV29-1	10	NA	SVPQEGGGCT
NA	TRBJ1-2	TRBV5-1	11	TRBD1	ASSYRGPHGYT
NA	TRBJ2-1	TRBV4-1	12	NA	ASSQNLGNYEQF
few	TRBJ2-3	TRBV20-1	13	TRBD2	SARRLAGGIDTQY
NA	TRBJ2-5	TRBV2	13	TRBD2	ASSTSGDPAETQY
NA	TRBJ1-4	TRBV27	13	NA	ASSPMGGPDEKLF
NA	NA	TRBV20-1	11	TRBD1	SARTGGPYEQY
once	NA	TRBV20-1	12	TRBD1	SARLGTGMVEQY
NA	TRBJ2-7	TRBV4-1	11	NA	ASSQYMAGEQY
NA	TRBJ1-4	TRBV4-1	11	NA	ASSQVTSEKLF
NA	TRBJ2-4	TRBV11-2	14	NA	ASSQVRELAKNIQY
once	TRBJ2-1	TRBV28	14	TRBD1	ASSLPGTGQLNEQC
once	TRBJ1-1	TRBV18	14	NA	ASSPPGLYQNTEAF
NA	TRBJ2-5	TRBV5-1	13	TRBD2	ASSLTPSGAETQY
NA	TRBJ2-3	TRBV12-3/TRBV12-4	13	TRBD1	ASSPRQGGTDTQY
NA	TRBJ2-3	TRBV3-1	15	NA	ASSLDLTGLFTDTQY
many	TRBJ2-5	TRBV4-1	13	TRBD1	ASSQDGTGQETQY
NA	TRBJ1-2	TRBV11-2	12	NA	ASSFPQGGYGYT
NA	TRBJ2-5	TRBV4-1	12	NA	ASSPTLGPETQY
NA	TRBJ2-2	TRBV4-1	15	TRBD1	ASSLTRDRRVSGELF
few	TRBJ2-5	TRBV20-1	13	TRBD2	SASLGLARGETRY
NA	TRBJ2-1	TRBV20-1	13	TRBD2	SAPTSGAAHNEQF
NA	TRBJ2-6	TRBV6-1	17	TRBD1	ASSGTGTGAYSGANVLT
few	TRBJ1-2	TRBV20-1	12	NA	SAREHTGHYGYT
NA	NA	TRBV3-1	11	TRBD2	ASSPSAGGEQY
NA	TRBJ2-5	TRBV20-1	11	TRBD2	SARGGTQETQY
few	TRBJ2-6	TRBV5-6	15	TRBD1	ASSFRTGHSGANVLT
NA	TRBJ1-1	TRBV11-2	13	NA	ASSPHLGGDTEAF
few	TRBJ2-1	TRBV4-1	13	NA	ASSQGGTQYNEQF
NA	TRBJ2-4	TRBV6-2/TRBV6-3	12	NA	ASSYQGSENIQY
NA	TRBJ2-5	TRBV7-2	14	TRBD2	ASSLLAGGLGETQY
NA	TRBJ2-1	TRBV9	14	TRBD2	ASSRRLAGSYNEQF
NA	TRBJ2-3	TRBV20-1	12	TRBD1	SAPDRGLTDTQY
few	TRBJ2-1	TRBV4-1	12	NA	ASSQEPYYNEQF
few	TRBJ1-4	TRBV29-1	10	TRBD1	SVAGGDEKLF
few	TRBJ2-3	TRBV29-1	14	NA	SVEAGGTAFGDTQY
NA	TRBJ2-3	TRBV7-2	12	NA	ASSLDGTLPTQY
few	TRBJ2-1	TRBV3-1	15	NA	ASSLGPGHSIWDEQF
NA	TRBJ1-2	TRBV5-1	14	TRBD1	ASNTGTGGSNYGYT
few	TRBJ2-1	TRBV24-1	14	TRBD2	ATSDLSSGPYNEQF
NA	TRBJ1-2	TRBV7-9	13	TRBD1	ASSEGTGTAYGYT
once	TRBJ1-3	TRBV3-1	13	NA	ASSQGTGSGNTIY
NA	TRBJ2-2	TRBV5-6	15	TRBD1	ASSLTPGQANTGELF
NA	TRBJ2-3	TRBV5-1	13	NA	ASSLRGMGTDTQY
few	TRBJ2-3	TRBV9	15	NA	ASSRTGGSVSTDTQY